This TCR beta chain was sequenced in a study of PD-1 blockade in classical Hodgkin lymphoma. Overall study results and limits: CD4+ TCR diversity, unlike CD8+, climbed significantly by C4D1. Exclusion was the outcome for patients who began nivolumab under 1 year after ASCT. Lower baseline TCR diversity was reported for newly diagnosed patients than for healthy donors.

Germline V CDR1 and CDR2: MNHNS, SASEGT. The length of the CDR3 is 12 residues. V was clipped by 6 bases and J by 1 base, with 6 bases between them. Points on this clone: The antigen remains undetermined.

All trial patients relapsed after autologous stem cell transplantation. With magnetic negative selection, CD4+ T cells were purified from PBMCs that had been thawed. Progressive disease, partial response or complete response was each patient's best response. Here immunoSEQ multiplex PCR was the method, and the copy in TCRdb shows in-frame clones only, minus some. The table includes nearly 25,000 clones, less than 90% detected once. This clonotype originated in a human donor with classical Hodgkin lymphoma. This chain uses TRBV6-1 with TRBJ1-1; D call uncertain. The sample was CD4+ T cells from blood, taken at baseline. The CDR3 DNA reads as TGTGCCAGCAGAGAGGGGAACACTGAAGCTTTCTTT. It is translated as CASREGNTEAFF.